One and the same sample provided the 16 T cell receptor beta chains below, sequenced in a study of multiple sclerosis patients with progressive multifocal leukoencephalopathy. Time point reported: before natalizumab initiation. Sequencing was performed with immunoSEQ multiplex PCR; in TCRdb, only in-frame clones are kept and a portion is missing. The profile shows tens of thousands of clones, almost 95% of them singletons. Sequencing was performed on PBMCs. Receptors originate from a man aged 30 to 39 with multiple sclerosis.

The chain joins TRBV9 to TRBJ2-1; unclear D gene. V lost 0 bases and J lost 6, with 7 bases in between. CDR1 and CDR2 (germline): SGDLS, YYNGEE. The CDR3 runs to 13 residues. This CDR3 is CASSVVGSNEQFF. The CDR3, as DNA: TGTGCCAGCAGCGTAGTTGGGTCCAATGAGCAGTTCTTC. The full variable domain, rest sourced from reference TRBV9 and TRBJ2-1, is DSGVTQTPKHLITATGQRVTLRCSPRSGDLSVYWYQQSLDQGLQFLIQYYNGEERAKGNILERFSAQQFPDLHSELNLSSLELGDSALYFCASSVVGSNEQFFGPGTRLTVL.

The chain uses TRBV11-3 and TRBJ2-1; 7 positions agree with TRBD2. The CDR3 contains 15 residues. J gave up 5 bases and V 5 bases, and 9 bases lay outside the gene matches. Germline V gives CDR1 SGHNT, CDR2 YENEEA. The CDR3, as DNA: TGTGCCAGCAGCCCGCTACCTAGCGGCAACAATGAGCAGTTCTTC. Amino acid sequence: CASSPLPSGNNEQFF.

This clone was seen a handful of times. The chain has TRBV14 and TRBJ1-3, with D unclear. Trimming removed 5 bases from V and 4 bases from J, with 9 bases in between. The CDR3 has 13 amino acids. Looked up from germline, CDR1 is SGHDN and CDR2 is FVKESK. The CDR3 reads CASSAQRGNTIYF. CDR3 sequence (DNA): TGTGCCAGCAGCGCGCAGAGAGGAAACACCATATATTTT.

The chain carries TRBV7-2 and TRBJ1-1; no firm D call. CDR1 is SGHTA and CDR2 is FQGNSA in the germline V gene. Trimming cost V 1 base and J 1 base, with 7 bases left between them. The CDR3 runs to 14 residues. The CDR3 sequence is CASSLVPGNTEAFF. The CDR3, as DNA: TGTGCCAGCAGCTTAGTTCCGGGGAACACTGAAGCTTTCTTT.

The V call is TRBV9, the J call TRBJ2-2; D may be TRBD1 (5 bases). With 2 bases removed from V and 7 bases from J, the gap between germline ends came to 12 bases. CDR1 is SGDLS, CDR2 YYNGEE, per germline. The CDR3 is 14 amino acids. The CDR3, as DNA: TGTGCCAGCAGCGTGAGGCAGGGTAACGGGGAGCTGTTTTTT. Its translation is CASSVRQGNGELFF.

For the CDR3, the DNA is TGTGCCAGCAGCGTTAAACAGGGAGTCTATGGCTACACCTTC. Amino acids: CASSVKQGVYGYTF. This chain uses TRBV6-5 with TRBJ1-2; tentatively, D is TRBD1 (6 bases). CDR1 and CDR2 (germline): MNHEY, SVGAGI. The CDR3 spans 14 residues. The V end lost 6 bases, the J end lost 4 bases, and 15 bases lay between the germline ends.

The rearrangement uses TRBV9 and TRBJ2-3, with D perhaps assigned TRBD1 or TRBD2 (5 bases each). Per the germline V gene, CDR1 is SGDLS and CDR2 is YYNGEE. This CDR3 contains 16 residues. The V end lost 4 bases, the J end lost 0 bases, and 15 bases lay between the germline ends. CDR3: CASSPGMGDSTDTQYF. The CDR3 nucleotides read TGTGCCAGCAGCCCCGGAATGGGGGACAGCACAGATACGCAGTATTTT.

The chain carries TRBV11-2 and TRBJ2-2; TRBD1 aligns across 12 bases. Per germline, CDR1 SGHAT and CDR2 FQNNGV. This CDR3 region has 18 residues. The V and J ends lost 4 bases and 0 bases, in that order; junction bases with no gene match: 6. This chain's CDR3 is CASSSRDRGRPNTGELFF. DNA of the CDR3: TGTGCCAGCAGCTCAAGGGACAGGGGGCGTCCGAACACCGGGGAGCTGTTTTTT.

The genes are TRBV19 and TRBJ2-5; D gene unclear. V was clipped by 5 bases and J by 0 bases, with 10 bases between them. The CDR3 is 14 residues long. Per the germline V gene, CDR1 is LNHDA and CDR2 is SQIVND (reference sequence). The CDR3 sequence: CASSFLGYQETQYF. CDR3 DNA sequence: TGTGCCAGTAGTTTCTTAGGGTACCAAGAGACCCAGTACTTC.

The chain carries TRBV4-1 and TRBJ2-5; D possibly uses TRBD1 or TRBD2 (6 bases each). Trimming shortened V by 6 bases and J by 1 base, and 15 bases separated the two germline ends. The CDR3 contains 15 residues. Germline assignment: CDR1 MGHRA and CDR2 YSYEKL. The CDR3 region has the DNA TGCGCCAGCAGTAGAGGAGGGGGACTCCAAGAGACCCAGTACTTC. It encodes CASSRGGGLQETQYF.

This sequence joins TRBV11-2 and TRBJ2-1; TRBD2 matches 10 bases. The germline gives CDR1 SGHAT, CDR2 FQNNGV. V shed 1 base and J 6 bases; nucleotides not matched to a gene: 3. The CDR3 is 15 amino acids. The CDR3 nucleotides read TGTGCCAGCAGCTTAGGGCTAGCGGGAGCCAATGAGCAGTTCTTC. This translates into CASSLGLAGANEQFF.

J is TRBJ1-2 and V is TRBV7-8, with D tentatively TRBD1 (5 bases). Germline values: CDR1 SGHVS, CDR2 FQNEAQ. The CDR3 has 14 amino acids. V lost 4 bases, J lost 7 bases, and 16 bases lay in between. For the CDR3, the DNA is TGTGCCAGCAGCTACAGACAGAGTGGTCGTGGCTACACCTTC. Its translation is CASSYRQSGRGYTF.

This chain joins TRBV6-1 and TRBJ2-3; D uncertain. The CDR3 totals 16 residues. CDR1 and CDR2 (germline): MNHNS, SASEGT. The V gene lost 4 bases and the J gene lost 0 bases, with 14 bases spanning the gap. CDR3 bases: TGTGCCAGCAGTGTTTCTGGCGGAACTAGCACAGATACGCAGTATTTT. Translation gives CASSVSGGTSTDTQYF.

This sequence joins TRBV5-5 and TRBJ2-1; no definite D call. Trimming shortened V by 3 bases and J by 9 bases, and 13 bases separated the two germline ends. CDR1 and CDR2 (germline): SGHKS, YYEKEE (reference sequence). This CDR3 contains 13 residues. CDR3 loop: CASSSSLESEQFF. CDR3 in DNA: TGTGCCAGCAGCTCCAGCCTAGAGTCTGAGCAGTTCTTC. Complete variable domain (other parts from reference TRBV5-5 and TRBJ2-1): DAGVTQSPTHLIKTRGQQVTLRCSPISGHKSVSWYQQVLGQGPQFIFQYYEKEERGRGNFPDRFSARQFPNYSSELNVNALLLGDSALYLCASSSSLESEQFFGPGTRLTVL.

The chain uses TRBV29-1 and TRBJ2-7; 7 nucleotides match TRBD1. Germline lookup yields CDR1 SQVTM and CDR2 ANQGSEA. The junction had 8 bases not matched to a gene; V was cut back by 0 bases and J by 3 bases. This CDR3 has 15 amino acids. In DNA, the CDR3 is TGCAGCGTTGAAGATCAGGGGGACGGACACTACGAGCAGTACTTC. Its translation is CSVEDQGDGHYEQYF.

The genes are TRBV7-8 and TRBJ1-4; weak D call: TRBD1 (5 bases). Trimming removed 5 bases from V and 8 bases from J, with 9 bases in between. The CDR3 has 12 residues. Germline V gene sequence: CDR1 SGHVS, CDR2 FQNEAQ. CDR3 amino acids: CASSPRQEKLFF. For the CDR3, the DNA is TGTGCCAGCAGCCCTCGACAGGAAAAACTGTTTTTT.